One and the same sample provided the 23 T cell receptor beta chains below, sequenced in a study of blood T cell repertoires in COVID-19. The assay was immunoSEQ multiplex PCR, and TCRdb's table has in-frame clones only and misses some. Of about 35,000 clones in the sample, around 87% were seen once. Sequencing was done on a sample of peripheral blood. These receptors originate from a man at least 80 years old with active COVID-19.

This clone was seen once. V gene TRBV28 combines with J gene TRBJ1-4, with 7 nucleotides matching TRBD1. The CDR3 covers 15 residues. V gave up 3 bases and J gave up 8 bases; unmatched junction bases: 9. From germline, CDR1 is MDHEN and CDR2 SYDVKM. CDR3: CASSFMRQGGEKLFF. The CDR3 DNA reads TGTGCCAGCAGTTTCATGCGACAGGGAGGAGAAAAACTGTTTTTT.

This chain connects TRBV6-5 to TRBJ2-7; 7 nucleotides agree with TRBD1. The CDR3 sequence is 14 residues long. Germline CDR1 and CDR2: MNHEY and SVGAGI. The V gene end was trimmed by 6 bases and the J gene end by 0 bases; junction bases not matched to a gene: 5. The DNA for the CDR3 is TGTGCCAGCAGACCGGACAGGTCCTCCTACGAGCAGTACTTC. Translated, it gives CASRPDRSSYEQYF.

The chain uses TRBV7-8 and TRBJ2-7; 7 bases align to TRBD2. V was pared by 5 bases and J by 1 base, with 8 bases of the junction left unmatched. The CDR3 sequence is 15 residues long. CDR1 and CDR2 from the germline V gene are SGHVS and FQNEAQ. The CDR3 bases are TGTGCCAGCAGCCCGCAGCGGGATCCTTCCTACGAGCAGTACTTC. Residues: CASSPQRDPSYEQYF. Full variable domain (remainder filled in from reference TRBV7-8 and TRBJ2-7): GAGVSQSPRYKVAKRGQDVALRCDPISGHVSLFWYQQALGQGPEFLTYFQNEAQLDKSGLPSDRFFAERPEGSVSTLKIQRTQQEDSAVYLCASSPQRDPSYEQYFGPGTRLTVT.

The rearrangement joins TRBV19 to TRBJ2-3, with a possible D match to TRBD2 (5 bases). V was cut by 3 bases and J by 2 bases, with 6 bases left in between. The germline V gene has CDR1 LNHDA and CDR2 SQIVND (reference sequence). The CDR3 loop spans 13 amino acids. CDR3 sequence: CASSIRDTDTQYF. CDR3 coding DNA: TGTGCCAGTAGTATTCGGGACACAGATACGCAGTATTTT.

CDR3 loop: CASSLTRGSTDTQYF. CDR3 sequence (DNA): TGCGCCAGCAGCTTGACCCGAGGTAGCACAGATACGCAGTATTTT. The chain couples TRBV5-1 to TRBJ2-3, with D hard to call. The CDR3 is made up of 15 amino acids. Germline values: CDR1 SGHRS, CDR2 YFSETQ. V was trimmed by 1 base and J by 0 bases, leaving 9 bases between them.

This rearrangement joins TRBV2 to TRBJ1-6; a possible D gene is TRBD1 (5 bases). Germline CDR1 reads SNHLY; CDR2 reads FYNNEI. The V gene lost 8 bases and the J gene lost 5 bases, with 10 bases spanning the gap. This CDR3 is 13 amino acids long. DNA for the CDR3: TGTGCCAGCCGACAGTATGATAATTCACCCCTCCACTTT. Its translation is CASRQYDNSPLHF.

The genes are TRBV11-2 and TRBJ2-1, with 14 bases aligning to TRBD2. The CDR3 spans 16 residues. Germline values: CDR1 SGHAT, CDR2 FQNNGV. V dropped 5 bases and J dropped 7; count of bases not matched to a gene: 7. The CDR3 loop is CASSTRTSGRFNEQFF. The CDR3 DNA follows: TGTGCCAGCAGCACCAGGACTAGCGGGAGGTTTAATGAGCAGTTCTTC.

V is TRBV7-9 and J is TRBJ2-1; 9 nucleotides agree with TRBD2. Trimming took 6 bases from V and 8 from J; bases not matched to a gene: 5. This CDR3 comprises 13 residues. CDR1 is SEHNR and CDR2 is FQNEAQ in the germline V gene (reference sequence). The CDR3 spells CASRFSGSDEQFF. The CDR3 bases are TGTGCCAGCAGGTTTAGCGGGAGTGATGAGCAGTTCTTC.

The V gene is TRBV28, the J gene TRBJ1-4; D is undetermined. Germline lookup yields CDR1 MDHEN and CDR2 SYDVKM. The CDR3 has 15 residues. Trimming took off 1 base at V and 8 bases at J, with 14 bases between the two ends. The CDR3 sequence: CASSLSGLPPEKLFF. CDR3 in DNA: TGTGCCAGCAGTTTATCCGGTTTGCCCCCCGAAAAACTGTTTTTT.

The V call is TRBV6-5, the J call TRBJ1-3; 8 bases line up with TRBD1. V was clipped by 4 bases and J by 8 bases; unmatched bases: 7. Germline values: CDR1 MNHEY, CDR2 SVGAGI. This CDR3 is 14 amino acids long. The CDR3 DNA follows: TGTGCCAGCAGTTTACAGGGGGGAAGAGACACCATATATTTT. It specifies CASSLQGGRDTIYF.

V usage is TRBV5-1 and J usage is TRBJ2-1; 9 bases agree with TRBD1. The V gene end was trimmed by 2 bases and the J gene end by 10 bases; junction bases not matched to a gene: 7. The germline gives CDR1 SGHRS, CDR2 YFSETQ. The CDR3 sequence is 14 residues long. The chain's CDR3 is CASSFPGTGIEQFF. The CDR3 region has the DNA TGCGCCAGCAGCTTTCCCGGGACAGGGATCGAGCAGTTCTTC. The variable domain in full, with the rest retrieved from reference TRBV5-1 and TRBJ2-1, is KAGVTQTPRYLIKTRGQQVTLSCSPISGHRSVSWYQQTPGQGLQFLFEYFSETQRNKGNFPGRFSGRQFSNSRSEMNVSTLELGDSALYLCASSFPGTGIEQFFGPGTRLTVL.

The chain uses TRBV4-3 and TRBJ2-5; D not certain. Trimming shortened V by 4 bases and J by 5 bases, and 11 bases separated the two germline ends. The CDR3 spans 13 residues. Germline-derived CDR1 and CDR2 are LGHNA and YSLEER. CDR3 sequence reads: CASSRRPGETQYF. The CDR3 DNA is TGCGCCAGCAGCCGGCGCCCGGGTGAGACCCAGTACTTC.

In this sample, this clone turned up once. The V and J genes are TRBV28 and TRBJ1-4, with unresolved D. The CDR3 sequence is 15 residues long. V gave up 3 bases and J gave up 0 bases, with 8 bases separating them. Per the germline V gene, CDR1 is MDHEN and CDR2 is SYDVKM. In nucleotides, the CDR3 is TGTGCCAGCAGTTTTCCGAGTCCAACTAATGAAAAACTGTTTTTT. Protein: CASSFPSPTNEKLFF.

The V and J genes are TRBV2 and TRBJ2-7; 10 nucleotides align to TRBD1. The CDR3 sequence is 14 residues long. The germline CDR1 and CDR2 sequences are SNHLY and FYNNEI. V dropped 6 bases and J dropped 6; count of bases not matched to a gene: 8. CDR3 nucleotide sequence: TGTGCCAGCAGCGCGGGACAGGGGATCGGCGAGCAGTACTTC. This codes for CASSAGQGIGEQYF.

In its sample, this clone ranks as large (0.1 to 1%). This sequence joins TRBV7-2 and TRBJ2-7, with 7 positions matching TRBD2. V shed 1 base and J 6 bases; nucleotides not matched to a gene: 12. Germline V gives CDR1 SGHTA, CDR2 FQGNSA. This CDR3 has 16 amino acids. The CDR3 loop is CASSLVLVSGIPEQYF. CDR3 DNA sequence: TGTGCCAGCAGCTTAGTGTTGGTGAGCGGGATACCCGAGCAGTACTTC.

The chain employs TRBV3-1 (or the pseudogene TRBV3-2) and TRBJ2-4; possible D gene TRBD1, 6 bases. V gave up 4 bases and J gave up 7 bases, with 14 bases separating them. CDR1 LGHDT and CDR2 YNNKEL come from the germline V gene (reference sequence). CDR3 size: 14 residues. The CDR3 DNA sequence: TGTGCCAGCAGCCCAGAGGAACAGGGCAACATTCAGTACTTC. Translated, it gives CASSPEEQGNIQYF.

This clone came up once. The gene calls are TRBV27 and TRBJ2-5, with 11 bases identical to TRBD2. Germline V CDR1 and CDR2: MNHEY, SMNVEV (reference sequence). V lost 3 bases and J lost 4; bases outside the gene matches: 4. The CDR3 has 15 residues. The CDR3 here is CASSFSLAGAETQYF. CDR3 DNA sequence: TGTGCCAGCAGTTTCTCACTAGCGGGGGCAGAGACCCAGTACTTC.

This chain connects TRBV24-1 to TRBJ2-2, with D perhaps matching TRBD2 (6 bases). The ends were cut back, 3 bases at V and 1 base at J, with 8 bases in the middle. Germline V lookup: CDR1 KGHDR, CDR2 SFDVKD. The CDR3 loop spans 15 amino acids. CDR3: CATSDTGLNTGELFF. The CDR3 nucleotides read TGTGCCACCAGTGATACGGGACTGAACACCGGGGAGCTGTTTTTT.

This chain connects TRBV4-1 to TRBJ2-3; 10 bases map to TRBD2. There are 17 residues in the CDR3. The trim removed 3 bases at V and 2 bases at J, leaving 8 bases unmatched. The V gene's germline CDR1 is MGHRA and CDR2 YSYEKL. CDR3 bases: TGCGCCAGCAGCCAGGACACGGGACTAGCGACCACAGATACGCAGTATTTT. It translates to CASSQDTGLATTDTQYF.

This rearrangement joins TRBV29-1 to TRBJ2-7; the D is unclear. The CDR3 spans 12 residues. The V gene's germline CDR1 is SQVTM and CDR2 ANQGSEA. V shed 7 bases and J shed 0 bases, with 10 bases lying between them. The CDR3 DNA reads TGCAGCGCCACGGTTACCTCCTACGAGCAGTACTTC. It encodes CSATVTSYEQYF.

The chain recombines TRBV28 with TRBJ1-4, with 10 bases lining up with TRBD1. Germline loops: CDR1 MDHEN, CDR2 SYDVKM. This CDR3 is built from 17 residues. With 1 base clipped from V and 0 bases from J, the junction kept 2 bases outside the gene matches. CDR3 amino acids: CASSLLGQGPTNEKLFF. The CDR3 bases are TGTGCCAGCAGTTTATTGGGACAGGGGCCAACTAATGAAAAACTGTTTTTT.

The chain combines TRBV9 with TRBJ1-2; D is possibly TRBD1 (6 bases). This CDR3 contains 12 residues. V lost 3 bases, J lost 3 bases, and 6 bases lay in between. Looked up from germline, CDR1 is SGDLS and CDR2 is YYNGEE. The CDR3 reads CASSDRDYGYTF. In nucleotides, the CDR3 is TGTGCCAGCAGCGACAGGGACTATGGCTACACCTTC.

The rearrangement uses TRBV27 and TRBJ2-2; 7 bases line up with TRBD2. The ends lost 0 bases at V and 7 bases at J; junction bases unmatched: 8. The CDR3 runs to 16 residues. Germline V gene lookup returns CDR1 MNHEY and CDR2 SMNVEV (reference sequence). CDR3 in amino acids: CASSLSGGSVGGELFF. CDR3 nucleotide sequence: TGTGCCAGCAGTTTATCGGGCGGGAGCGTCGGCGGGGAGCTGTTTTTT.